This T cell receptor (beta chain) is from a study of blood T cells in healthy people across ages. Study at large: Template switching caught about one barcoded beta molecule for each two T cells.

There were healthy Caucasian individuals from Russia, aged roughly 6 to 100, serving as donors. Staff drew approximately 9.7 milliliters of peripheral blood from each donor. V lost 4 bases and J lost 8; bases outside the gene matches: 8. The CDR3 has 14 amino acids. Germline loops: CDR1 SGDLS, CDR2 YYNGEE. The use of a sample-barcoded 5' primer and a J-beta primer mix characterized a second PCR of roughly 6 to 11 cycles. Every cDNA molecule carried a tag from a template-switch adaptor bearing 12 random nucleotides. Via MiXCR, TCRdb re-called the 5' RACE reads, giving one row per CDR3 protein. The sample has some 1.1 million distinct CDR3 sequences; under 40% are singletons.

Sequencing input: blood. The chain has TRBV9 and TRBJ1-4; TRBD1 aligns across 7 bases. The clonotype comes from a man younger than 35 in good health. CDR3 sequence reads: CASSRDREGEKLFF. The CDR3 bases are TGTGCCAGCAGCCGTGACAGGGAAGGCGAAAAACTGTTTTTT.